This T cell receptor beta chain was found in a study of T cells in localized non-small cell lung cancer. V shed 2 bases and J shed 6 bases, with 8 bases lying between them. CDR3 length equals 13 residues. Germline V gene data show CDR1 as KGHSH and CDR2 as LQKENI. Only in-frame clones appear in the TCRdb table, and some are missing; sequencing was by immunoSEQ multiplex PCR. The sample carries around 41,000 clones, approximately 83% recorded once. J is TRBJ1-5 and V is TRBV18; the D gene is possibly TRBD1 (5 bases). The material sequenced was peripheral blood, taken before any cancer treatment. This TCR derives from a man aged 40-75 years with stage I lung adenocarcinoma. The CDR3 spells CASSPGGAQPQHF. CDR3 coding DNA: TGTGCCAGCTCACCAGGCGGGGCTCAGCCCCAGCATTTT.